This TCR beta chain came from a study of shared clonotypes between healthy human individuals. Across the whole study: Each donor contributed plates that comprised three CD4 naive, three CD4 memory, two CD8 naive and one CD8 memory.

On this clone itself: Its antigen remains unidentified.

TCRdb keeps only in-frame clones here, not all; method: immunoSEQ multiplex PCR. There are about 550,000 clones in the sample; 95% to 96% occur only once, and 0.1% to 0.11% lies in the top ten. Findings of the study overall: The sharing of 5% to 6.5% of naive CD4 clonotypes was seen across a handful of donors.

Naive CD8 cells lacked CD45RO and underwent positive selection for CCR7, leaving out terminally differentiated effector memory CD45RA+ cells. All of the donors resided in Nashville, Tennessee, and each was a Caucasian adult. The CDR3 covers 17 residues. The TCR comes from a woman aged 30 to 39 in good health. Sequencing was carried out using naive CD8+ T cells sorted from blood. The chain employs TRBV1 and TRBJ2-1; TRBD2, the table's D call, was not compared with the DNA. TRBV1 is a pseudogene segment. The CDR3 DNA reads as TGCACCAGCAGCCAAACCCCGGGACTAGCCTGCCACAATGAGCAGTTCTTC. Translating gives CTSSQTPGLACHNEQFF.